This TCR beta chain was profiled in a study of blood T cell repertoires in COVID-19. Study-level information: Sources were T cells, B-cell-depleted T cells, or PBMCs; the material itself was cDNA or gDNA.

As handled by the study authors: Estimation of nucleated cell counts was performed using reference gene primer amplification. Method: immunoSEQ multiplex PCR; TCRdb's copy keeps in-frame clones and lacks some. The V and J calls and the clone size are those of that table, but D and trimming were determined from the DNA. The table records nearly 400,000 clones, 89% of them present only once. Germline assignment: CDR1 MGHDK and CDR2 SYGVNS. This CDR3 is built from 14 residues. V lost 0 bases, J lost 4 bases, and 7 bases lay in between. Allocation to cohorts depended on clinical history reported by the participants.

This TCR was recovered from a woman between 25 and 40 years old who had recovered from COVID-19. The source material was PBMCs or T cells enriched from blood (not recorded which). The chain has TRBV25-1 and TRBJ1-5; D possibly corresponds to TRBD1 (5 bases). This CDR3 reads CASSEYGGNQPQHF. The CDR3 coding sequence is TGTGCCAGCAGTGAATATGGGGGGAATCAGCCCCAGCATTTT. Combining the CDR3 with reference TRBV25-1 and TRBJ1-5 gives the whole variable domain EADIYQTPRYLVIGTGKKITLECSQTMGHDKMYWYQQDPGMELHLIHYSYGVNSTEKGDLSSESTVSRIRTEHFPLTLESARPSHTSQYLCASSEYGGNQPQHFGDGTRLSIL.